Each of the 24 T cell receptor beta chains below was sequenced from the same sample in a study of cytomegalovirus exposure and HLA in healthy donors. Primers: 60 Vbeta forward and 13 Jbeta reverse. TCRdb's copy holds only in-frame clones and misses some; the assay was immunoSEQ multiplex PCR. The data hold roughly 200,000 clones, with approximately 79% observed a single time. Sample: PBMCs. The origin of the receptors is a girl between 5 and 17 years old in good health and CMV-seropositive.

This clone was counted only a few times. The chain couples TRBV27 to TRBJ2-1, with D possibly matching TRBD1 (5 bases). The CDR3 consists of 13 residues. Germline values: CDR1 MNHEY, CDR2 SMNVEV (reference sequence). V lost 3 bases, J lost 9 bases, and 12 bases lay in between. This CDR3 is CASSFSRAGEQFF. As DNA, the CDR3 is TGTGCCAGCAGTTTCTCCAGGGCCGGTGAGCAGTTCTTC.

The chain recombines TRBV7-2 with TRBJ1-1; 10 nucleotides match TRBD1. J was trimmed by 0 bases and V by 4 bases; bases with no gene match: 5. Looked up from germline, CDR1 is SGHTA and CDR2 is FQGNSA. The CDR3 has 16 amino acids. This CDR3 reads CASSYPGQGMNTEAFF. In nucleotides, the CDR3 is TGTGCCAGCAGCTACCCGGGACAGGGGATGAACACTGAAGCTTTCTTT.

The rearrangement joins TRBV2 to TRBJ2-6; 7 bases fit TRBD1. This CDR3 region has 18 residues. The V and J ends lost 7 bases and 1 base, in that order; junction bases with no gene match: 13. The germline CDR1 and CDR2 sequences are SNHLY and FYNNEI. The CDR3 coding sequence is TGTGCCAGCACCCCCTTGACAGGGATGGGTTCTGGGGCCAACGTCCTGACTTTC. Encoded protein: CASTPLTGMGSGANVLTF.

The chain uses TRBV4-2 and TRBJ2-3, with TRBD2 matching 13 bases. CDR3 length: 17 amino acids. Germline V gives CDR1 LGHNA, CDR2 YNFKEQ. Losses at the gene ends were 5 bases for V and 3 bases for J; bases not matched to a gene: 8. As DNA, the CDR3 is TGTGCCAGCAGCACAGGACTAGCGGGGGTTAAAACAGATACGCAGTATTTT. Its protein product is CASSTGLAGVKTDTQYF.

The chain couples TRBV6-1 to TRBJ2-5; 11 nucleotides align to TRBD2. J gave up 1 base and V 5 bases, and 3 bases lay outside the gene matches. The CDR3 extends over 15 amino acids. The germline V gene encodes CDR1 MNHNS and CDR2 SASEGT. The CDR3 DNA follows: TGTGCCAGCAGTACTAGCGGGGGTTCCCAAGAGACCCAGTACTTC. Amino acid sequence: CASSTSGGSQETQYF.

This clone occurred a few times. The chain uses TRBV27 and TRBJ2-7; 8 bases are a match to TRBD1. Germline CDR1 is MNHEY and CDR2 is SMNVEV (reference sequence). This CDR3 comprises 13 residues. The V gene end was trimmed by 6 bases and the J gene end by 1 base; junction bases not matched to a gene: 2. CDR3: CASRYRGSYEQYF. The CDR3 nucleotides are TGTGCCAGCAGGTACAGGGGGTCCTACGAGCAGTACTTC.

The count of this clone is one. V and J are TRBV10-1 and TRBJ2-2, with D perhaps TRBD1 (5 bases). Deletions cut 6 bases from V and 3 bases from J, with 5 bases between. The CDR3 runs to 12 residues. In germline, CDR1 is WNHNN, CDR2 SYGVQD (reference sequence). Written as DNA, the CDR3 is TGCGCCAGCAGCAGGGACACCGGGGAGCTGTTTTTT. Encoded protein: CASSRDTGELFF.

This rearrangement joins TRBV4-2 to TRBJ1-6; the D is unclear. V lost 1 base and J 3 bases, leaving 10 bases between the germline ends. Per the germline V gene, CDR1 is LGHNA and CDR2 is YNFKEQ. This CDR3 is built from 16 residues. The DNA of the CDR3 is TGTGCCAGCAGCCAAGGCCGAGAGATCTATAATTCACCCCTCCACTTT. Translation: CASSQGREIYNSPLHF.

V gene TRBV7-7 combines with J gene TRBJ1-1, with D maybe TRBD1 (6 bases). Trimming stripped 5 bases from V and 2 bases from J, with 9 bases between. Germline CDR1 reads SSHAT; CDR2 reads FNYEAQ (reference sequence). The CDR3 is 13 amino acids. The chain's CDR3 is CASSTDRNTEAFF. The DNA of the CDR3 is TGTGCCAGCAGCACGGACAGAAACACTGAAGCTTTCTTT.

V is TRBV7-8 and J is TRBJ2-1; D is uncertain. The CDR3 is made up of 16 amino acids. The V end lost 5 bases, the J end lost 1 base, and 15 bases lay between the germline ends. CDR1 is SGHVS and CDR2 is FQNEAQ in the germline V gene. The CDR3 bases are TGTGCCAGCAGCCCCCCGGTTTCCTTTTCCTACAATGAGCAGTTCTTC. This sequence encodes CASSPPVSFSYNEQFF.

The chain joins TRBV27 to TRBJ2-7; 8 bases match TRBD1. Looked up from germline, CDR1 is MNHEY and CDR2 is SMNVEV (reference sequence). After removal of 5 bases from V and 2 bases from J, the junction contained 5 bases not matched to a gene. This CDR3 region has 14 residues. The chain's CDR3 is CASSRRTGPYEQYF. The CDR3, as DNA: TGTGCCAGCAGTCGCAGGACAGGGCCCTACGAGCAGTACTTC.

V usage is TRBV5-4 and J usage is TRBJ2-6; D call uncertain. The V end lost 0 bases, the J end lost 0 bases, and 7 bases lay between the germline ends. This CDR3 contains 16 residues. Per germline, CDR1 SGHNT and CDR2 YYREEE (reference sequence). The CDR3 region is CASSLVAASGANVLTF. CDR3 DNA sequence: TGTGCCAGCAGCTTGGTGGCGGCCTCTGGGGCCAACGTCCTGACTTTC.

J is TRBJ2-1 and V is TRBV6-5; 8 bases match TRBD2. Germline CDR1 reads MNHEY; CDR2 reads SVGAGI. The CDR3 loop spans 15 amino acids. V lost 7 bases, J lost 11 bases, and 16 bases stayed unmatched. Here the CDR3 reads CASTPQGAGVTKQFF. The CDR3 DNA follows: TGTGCCAGCACCCCACAGGGAGCGGGGGTCACAAAGCAGTTCTTC.

This clone turned up a few times. CDR3 coding DNA: TGTGCCAGCAGGCCACAGGTCCCTATTACAGATACGCAGTATTTT. Translated: CASRPQVPITDTQYF. This chain connects TRBV6-5 to TRBJ2-3; TRBD1 might be the D (5 bases). Per germline, CDR1 MNHEY and CDR2 SVGAGI. The CDR3 consists of 15 residues. Trimming took off 6 bases at V and 3 bases at J, with 16 bases between the two ends.

This clone was counted only a few times. The V and J genes are TRBV6-5 and TRBJ2-5; D might be TRBD2 (7 bases). The CDR3 has 16 residues. V was clipped by 2 bases and J by 4 bases, with 17 bases between them. CDR1 and CDR2 (germline): MNHEY, SVGAGI. This chain's CDR3 is CASSYVAGAARETQYF. The CDR3, as DNA: TGTGCCAGCAGTTACGTGGCGGGGGCGGCCCGAGAGACCCAGTACTTC.

On this clone itself: Sequence at one end of the junction differs from germline and may be a read error. The chain employs TRBV19 and TRBJ2-1; D gene uncertain. The CDR3 is made up of 15 amino acids. CDR1 is LNHDA, CDR2 SQIVND, per germline (reference sequence). The chain's CDR3 is CASSMGSLSNNEQFF. In nucleotides, the CDR3 is TGTGCCAGTAGTATGGGCAGCCTCTCCAACAATGAGCAGTTCTTC. Full variable domain (remainder filled in from reference TRBV19 and TRBJ2-1): DGGITQSPKYLFRKEGQNVTLSCEQNLNHDAMYWYRQDPGQGLRLIYYSQIVNDFQKGDIAEGYSVSREKKESFPLTVTSAQKNPTAFYLCASSMGSLSNNEQFFGPGTRLTVL.

This rearrangement joins TRBV19 to TRBJ2-7; D is undetermined. The CDR3 covers 14 residues. Germline V gene data show CDR1 as LNHDA and CDR2 as SQIVND (reference sequence). Trimming shortened V by 5 bases and J by 3 bases, and 14 bases separated the two germline ends. The CDR3, as DNA: TGTGCCAGTAGTGAGGTGTCATCGAACTACGAGCAGTACTTC. It is translated as CASSEVSSNYEQYF.

This sequence joins TRBV7-2 and TRBJ1-5; a possible D gene is TRBD1 (5 bases). This CDR3 spans 17 amino acids. Germline values: CDR1 SGHTA, CDR2 FQGNSA. Trimming pared 1 base from V and 0 bases from J, leaving 13 bases between. CDR3 region: CASSLVGAVYSNQPQHF. The CDR3 nucleotides are TGTGCCAGCAGCTTAGTTGGGGCAGTTTATAGCAATCAGCCCCAGCATTTT.

This rearrangement joins TRBV5-1 to TRBJ2-3; 9 bases fit TRBD1. J was trimmed by 1 base and V by 4 bases; bases with no gene match: 4. CDR1 SGHRS and CDR2 YFSETQ come from the germline V gene. This CDR3 has 15 amino acids. The CDR3 region is CASSPWDRGTDTQYF. The CDR3 DNA is TGCGCCAGCAGCCCTTGGGACAGGGGCACAGATACGCAGTATTTT.

The CDR3 DNA is TGCGCCAGCAGCTTAGACAGCTCGCTCTCCTACGAGCAGTACTTC. It translates to CASSLDSSLSYEQYF. This chain connects TRBV5-1 to TRBJ2-7; weak D call: TRBD1 (5 bases). This CDR3 is 15 amino acids long. V gave up 2 bases and J gave up 0 bases, with 12 bases separating them. Germline lookup yields CDR1 SGHRS and CDR2 YFSETQ.

The rearrangement links TRBV27 to TRBJ2-7; unclear D gene. Looked up from germline, CDR1 is MNHEY and CDR2 is SMNVEV (reference sequence). The ends were cut back, 6 bases at V and 2 bases at J, with 2 bases in the middle. The length of the CDR3 is 10 residues. CDR3: CASSTYEQYF. In nucleotides, the CDR3 is TGTGCCAGCAGCACCTACGAGCAGTACTTC.

The CDR3 coding sequence is TGCGCCAGCAGCCAAGGAGGCGGGACTAGCGGGGGGGCTCAAGCCGGGGAGCTGTTTTTT. Its protein product is CASSQGGGTSGGAQAGELFF. The V gene is TRBV4-1, the J gene TRBJ2-2, with 16 bases lining up with TRBD2. The length of the CDR3 is 20 residues. V was clipped by 1 base and J by 6 bases; unmatched bases: 11. From germline, CDR1 is MGHRA and CDR2 YSYEKL.

The chain couples TRBV5-4 to TRBJ1-5, with TRBD1 as a possible D gene (6 bases). Trimming stripped 4 bases from V and 3 bases from J, with 11 bases between. From germline, CDR1 is SGHNT and CDR2 YYREEE (reference sequence). The CDR3 is 14 residues long. The CDR3 DNA reads as TGTGCCAGCAGCGAGGGGGTTCCCAATCAGCCCCAGCATTTT. Encoded protein: CASSEGVPNQPQHF. The entire variable domain, with the rest obtained from reference TRBV5-4 and TRBJ1-5, is as follows: ETGVTQSPTHLIKTRGQQVTLRCSSQSGHNTVSWYQQALGQGPQFIFQYYREEENGRGNFPPRFSGLQFPNYSSELNVNALELDDSALYLCASSEGVPNQPQHFGDGTRLSIL.

This clone was observed a single time. The V and J genes are TRBV5-1 and TRBJ2-6; tentatively, D is TRBD1 (5 bases). The V gene lost 6 bases and the J gene lost 1 base, with 17 bases spanning the gap. The germline V gene has CDR1 SGHRS and CDR2 YFSETQ. The CDR3 contains 17 residues. CDR3 region: CASKLEWAGSGANVLTF. In DNA, the CDR3 is TGCGCCAGCAAGCTGGAGTGGGCAGGGTCTGGGGCCAACGTCCTGACTTTC.